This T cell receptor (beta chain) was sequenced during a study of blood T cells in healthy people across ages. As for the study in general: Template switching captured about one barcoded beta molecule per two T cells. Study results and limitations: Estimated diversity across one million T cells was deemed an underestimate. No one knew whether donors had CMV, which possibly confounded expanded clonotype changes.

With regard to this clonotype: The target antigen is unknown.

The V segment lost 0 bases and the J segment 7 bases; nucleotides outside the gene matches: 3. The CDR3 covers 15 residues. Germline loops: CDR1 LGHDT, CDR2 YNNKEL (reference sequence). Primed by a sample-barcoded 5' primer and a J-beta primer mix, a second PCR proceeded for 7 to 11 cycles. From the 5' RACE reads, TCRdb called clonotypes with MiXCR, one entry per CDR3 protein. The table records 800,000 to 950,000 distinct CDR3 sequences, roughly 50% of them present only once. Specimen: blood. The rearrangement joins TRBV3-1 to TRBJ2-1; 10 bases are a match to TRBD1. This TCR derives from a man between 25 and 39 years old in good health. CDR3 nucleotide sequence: TGTGCCAGCAGCCAAGAGGGGACAGGGGATAATGAGCAGTTCTTC. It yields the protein CASSQEGTGDNEQFF.